This entry lists 30 T cell receptor beta chains sequenced from one sample in a study of beta chain features in type 1 diabetes (dated by TCRdb to 2016 to 2019). Library creation used the immunoSEQ multiplex PCR assay. The High Capacity cDNA Reverse Transcription Kit was used to reverse transcribe all of the isolated RNA, meaning that expressed TCRB transcripts were what got sequenced. TCRdb mirrors the immuneACCESS table, restricted to in-frame sequences. Some clones are absent from its copies; in checked studies, under half trace to an unresolved V gene, and the reason for the others is unknown. A total of about 59,000 clones appear in this sample, roughly three fifths of them only once. The ten largest make up around 2.2% of the sample. Sequencing used Tregs from blood. Interpreted using the paper, the cell subset or site label stands for: regulatory CD4+ T cells. The receptors here all came from a woman in her late teens or twenties in good health.

This clone was found a few times. The chain is built from TRBV5-5 and TRBJ2-5; TRBD2 matches 7 bases. Germline assignment: CDR1 SGHKS and CDR2 YYEKEE (reference sequence). The CDR3 length is 14 residues. V was pared by 4 bases and J by 5 bases, with 8 bases of the junction left unmatched. Written as DNA, the CDR3 is TGTGCCAGCAGCCGGCGACTAGCCGAGGAGACCCAGTACTTC. Protein product: CASSRRLAEETQYF.

This clone has only one observation. This chain connects TRBV6-1 to TRBJ2-2; D perhaps matches TRBD2 (6 bases). The CDR3 is 14 amino acids. The V and J ends lost 6 bases and 1 base respectively, with 9 bases between them. Per the germline V gene, CDR1 is MNHNS and CDR2 is SASEGT. CDR3 DNA: TGTGCCAGCAGATCGGGACTGAACACCGGGGAGCTGTTTTTT. Amino acids: CASRSGLNTGELFF.

This CDR3 reads CASSRTGAVQETQYF. The CDR3 region has the DNA TGTGCCAGCAGCCGAACAGGGGCCGTCCAAGAGACCCAGTACTTC. The chain has TRBV7-2 and TRBJ2-5; 7 positions agree with TRBD1. Unmatched junction bases numbered 7, after V lost 5 bases and J lost 1 base. The CDR3 spans 15 residues. Per germline, CDR1 SGHTA and CDR2 FQGNSA. Supplemented by reference TRBV7-2 and TRBJ2-5, the full variable domain reads GAGVSQSPSNKVTEKGKDVELRCDPISGHTALYWYRQSLGQGLEFLIYFQGNSAPDKSGLPSDRFSAERTGGSVSTLTIQRTQQEDSAVYLCASSRTGAVQETQYFGPGTRLLVL.

The chain is built from TRBV9 and TRBJ2-3, with 8 bases fitting TRBD1. The J segment lost 5 bases and the V segment lost 2 bases, leaving 7 bases of the junction unmatched. The CDR3 is 15 residues long. Germline-derived CDR1 and CDR2 are SGDLS and YYNGEE. Written as DNA, the CDR3 is TGTGCCAGCAGCGTTTTTACAGGGGGGCAAGATACGCAGTATTTT. Encoded protein: CASSVFTGGQDTQYF.

The rearrangement joins TRBV18 to TRBJ2-1; 9 bases map to TRBD1. The CDR3 has 15 residues. Trimming cost V 6 bases and J 1 base; bases outside gene matches: 4. Germline V lookup: CDR1 KGHSH, CDR2 LQKENI. The CDR3 DNA reads as TGTGCCAGCTCCCCCGGGACAGGGTCCTACAATGAGCAGTTCTTC. This translates into CASSPGTGSYNEQFF.

The rearrangement links TRBV5-4 to TRBJ2-5, with 13 bases that match TRBD2. CDR3 length: 15 residues. With V trimmed by 5 bases and J by 5 bases, 6 bases remained unmatched. Germline V lookup: CDR1 SGHNT, CDR2 YYREEE (reference sequence). CDR3 nucleotide sequence: TGTGCCAGCAGGGCACTAGCGGGAGGGCTGGAGACCCAGTACTTC. This encodes CASRALAGGLETQYF.

V usage is TRBV5-1 and J usage is TRBJ2-1; D gene uncertain. The CDR3 is 13 amino acids. Germline V CDR1 and CDR2: SGHRS, YFSETQ. V dropped 4 bases and J dropped 7 bases, with 12 bases sitting between them. As DNA, the CDR3 is TGCGCCAGCAGCCCCGCGGAGACGAATGAGCAGTTCTTC. Translated: CASSPAETNEQFF.

This clone was seen only a few times. The chain employs TRBV5-4 and TRBJ2-5; 7 bases line up with TRBD2. This CDR3 has 14 amino acids. In germline, CDR1 is SGHNT, CDR2 YYREEE (reference sequence). V gave up 0 bases and J gave up 5 bases; unmatched junction bases: 4. This chain's CDR3 is CASSLVGGSETQYF. The CDR3 region has the DNA TGTGCCAGCAGCTTGGTGGGAGGGAGCGAGACCCAGTACTTC.

CDR3 nucleotides: TGTGCCAGCAGCCAAGAAGGAACTAGCGGAAACACAGATACGCAGTATTTT. As protein: CASSQEGTSGNTDTQYF. This sequence joins TRBV4-2 and TRBJ2-3; 8 bases match TRBD2. V lost 0 bases to trimming and J lost 2 bases; unmatched junction nucleotides: 7. Germline CDR1 LGHNA, CDR2 YNFKEQ. The CDR3 sequence is 17 residues long.

The CDR3 sequence is CASSAGLVLTGTDTQYF. CDR3 sequence (DNA): TGTGCCAGCAGCGCGGGACTAGTGTTGACTGGCACAGATACGCAGTATTTT. The chain is built from TRBV7-9 and TRBJ2-3; 8 nucleotides line up with TRBD2. In germline, CDR1 is SEHNR, CDR2 FQNEAQ (reference sequence). CDR3 length equals 17 residues. After removal of 5 bases from V and 1 base from J, the junction contained 11 bases not matched to a gene.

This rearrangement joins TRBV18 to TRBJ1-2; D perhaps matches TRBD1 (5 bases). Trimming left V 2 bases short and J 4 bases short, with 8 bases between. From germline, CDR1 is KGHSH and CDR2 LQKENI. This CDR3 contains 13 residues. The CDR3 spells CASSPGGSYGYTF. DNA of the CDR3: TGTGCCAGCTCACCAGGGGGGAGCTATGGCTACACCTTC.

The chain joins TRBV7-3 to TRBJ2-7; D gene uncertain. With 2 bases removed from V and 5 bases from J, the gap between germline ends came to 10 bases. The V gene's germline CDR1 is SGHTA and CDR2 FQGTGA. This CDR3 is built from 13 residues. This chain's CDR3 is CASSLVQPHEQYF. As DNA, the CDR3 is TGTGCCAGCAGCTTAGTACAGCCCCACGAGCAGTACTTC.

This clone was observed a few times. The V call is TRBV7-2, the J call TRBJ2-7; 8 bases are shared with TRBD2. The CDR3 covers 14 residues. In germline, CDR1 is SGHTA, CDR2 FQGNSA. Losses at the gene ends were 5 bases for V and 5 bases for J; bases not matched to a gene: 8. In DNA, the CDR3 is TGTGCCAGCAGCCCCCGGGAGGGACCCCACGAGCAGTACTTC. It is translated as CASSPREGPHEQYF.

The chain combines TRBV7-2 with TRBJ2-1, with TRBD2 matching 8 bases. Germline CDR1 is SGHTA and CDR2 is FQGNSA. Trimming removed 8 bases from V and 1 base from J; junction bases left unmatched: 1. This CDR3 spans 13 amino acids. The CDR3: CASRGGSYNEQFF. CDR3 DNA sequence: TGTGCCAGCCGGGGGGGATCCTACAATGAGCAGTTCTTC.

This clone showed up just a few times. The rearrangement uses TRBV6-6 and TRBJ1-3; D perhaps matches TRBD1 (5 bases). With 8 bases removed from V and 0 bases from J, the gap between germline ends came to 14 bases. Germline loops: CDR1 MNHNY, CDR2 SVGAGI (reference sequence). The CDR3 sequence is 15 residues long. CDR3 DNA sequence: TGTGCCAGCGCGGACGGGGGTCGCTCTGGAAACACCATATATTTT. It specifies CASADGGRSGNTIYF.

The chain recombines TRBV9 with TRBJ1-3; TRBD1 matches 9 bases. The trim removed 4 bases at V and 0 bases at J, leaving 11 bases unmatched. CDR1 and CDR2 from the germline V gene are SGDLS and YYNGEE. The CDR3 length is 18 residues. In DNA, the CDR3 is TGTGCCAGCAGCCCCTGGGGGACAGGGATAGGCTCTGGAAACACCATATATTTT. This encodes CASSPWGTGIGSGNTIYF.

The table lists this clone with a few counts. V and J are TRBV5-1 and TRBJ2-4, with 7 nucleotides matching TRBD1. CDR1 and CDR2 (germline): SGHRS, YFSETQ. After removal of 0 bases from V and 4 bases from J, the junction contained 1 base not matched to a gene. This CDR3 region has 14 residues. This chain's CDR3 is CASSLGGQKNIQYF. CDR3 in DNA: TGCGCCAGCAGCTTGGGGGGACAGAAAAACATTCAGTACTTC.

J is TRBJ1-2 and V is TRBV5-5; weak D call: TRBD1 (6 bases). The CDR3 is 14 amino acids. The germline V gene encodes CDR1 SGHKS and CDR2 YYEKEE (reference sequence). The germline V and J ends were trimmed by 4 bases and 8 bases, with 18 bases remaining between them. The CDR3 is CASSQLTGIGGYTF. The CDR3 DNA sequence: TGTGCCAGCAGCCAACTCACAGGGATCGGCGGCTACACCTTC.

This sequence joins TRBV5-1 and TRBJ2-2; 8 nucleotides align to TRBD2. The CDR3 runs 14 residues. Trimming cost V 4 bases and J 3 bases; bases outside gene matches: 2. The germline V gene encodes CDR1 SGHRS and CDR2 YFSETQ. The CDR3 DNA sequence: TGCGCCAGCAGCCGCGGGGGGTACACCGGGGAGCTGTTTTTT. It specifies CASSRGGYTGELFF.

The J gene is TRBJ2-5, the V gene TRBV5-1, with a tentative D call TRBD2 (5 bases). Trimming shortened V by 0 bases and J by 5 bases, and 11 bases separated the two germline ends. This CDR3 has 14 residues. Germline lookup yields CDR1 SGHRS and CDR2 YFSETQ. The CDR3 bases are TGCGCCAGCAGCTTGGGAGGGTCGAGGGAGACCCAGTACTTC. Its protein product is CASSLGGSRETQYF.

J is TRBJ2-2 and V is TRBV7-9; TRBD2 matches at 12 bases. Germline CDR1 reads SEHNR; CDR2 reads FQNEAQ (reference sequence). CDR3 length: 19 residues. The trim removed 4 bases at V and 3 bases at J, leaving 12 bases unmatched. The CDR3 is CASSSPLPSGRVYTGELFF. CDR3 DNA sequence: TGTGCCAGCAGCTCCCCCCTCCCTAGCGGGAGGGTTTACACCGGGGAGCTGTTTTTT.

This chain connects TRBV19 to TRBJ1-2; TRBD1 matches 7 bases. Germline V CDR1 and CDR2: LNHDA, SQIVND (reference sequence). The CDR3 sequence is 16 residues long. The V segment lost 3 bases and the J segment 8 bases; nucleotides outside the gene matches: 15. Written as DNA, the CDR3 is TGTGCCAGTAGTATGGCCGGTGGACAGGCCCTGGGGGGCTACACCTTC. Its translation is CASSMAGGQALGGYTF.

The chain has TRBV6-6 and TRBJ2-1, with D possibly matching TRBD2 (5 bases). Trimming took 0 bases from V and 4 from J, leaving 7 bases between them. This CDR3 has 14 residues. The germline gives CDR1 MNHNY, CDR2 SVGAGI (reference sequence). The CDR3 DNA reads TGTGCCAGCAGTTACTCGAAGCGGTACAATGAGCAGTTCTTC. It yields the protein CASSYSKRYNEQFF.

Only a few counts were recorded for this clone. The chain combines TRBV5-1 with TRBJ2-6, with a tentative D call TRBD1 (7 bases). The CDR3 has 18 amino acids. The germline V and J ends were trimmed by 4 bases and 0 bases, with 17 bases remaining between them. Germline V CDR1 and CDR2: SGHRS, YFSETQ. CDR3 coding DNA: TGCGCCAGCAGCCCCCGACAGGGACTCCTCTCTGGGGCCAACGTCCTGACTTTC. Amino acids: CASSPRQGLLSGANVLTF.

This clone was recorded once. The V gene is TRBV5-1, the J gene TRBJ1-2; weak D call: TRBD1 (6 bases). This CDR3 has 14 amino acids. Trimming cost V 0 bases and J 8 bases, with 14 bases left between them. Germline V gene sequence: CDR1 SGHRS, CDR2 YFSETQ. The CDR3 region is CASSLVGRGGGYTF. DNA for the CDR3: TGCGCCAGCAGCTTGGTGGGCAGAGGGGGAGGCTACACCTTC.

This chain uses TRBV18 with TRBJ2-5; 11 bases are a match to TRBD1. Looked up from germline, CDR1 is KGHSH and CDR2 is LQKENI. After removal of 3 bases from V and 2 bases from J, the junction contained 8 bases not matched to a gene. CDR3 length equals 17 residues. This CDR3 reads CASSPSRGTGGQETQYF. The DNA for the CDR3 is TGTGCCAGCTCACCTTCTCGTGGGACAGGGGGACAAGAGACCCAGTACTTC.

The chain links TRBV30 to TRBJ2-1, with TRBD2 identical over 8 bases. V shed 2 bases, J shed 5 bases, and the junction held 2 bases outside the gene matches. Germline V gene data show CDR1 as GTSNPN and CDR2 as SVGIG (reference sequence). This CDR3 region has 13 residues. CDR3 residues: CAWSRGGDNEQFF. Here the CDR3 DNA reads TGTGCCTGGAGTCGGGGGGGGGACAATGAGCAGTTCTTC.

The V call is TRBV11-2, the J call TRBJ1-2; maybe TRBD1 (5 bases). Looked up from germline, CDR1 is SGHAT and CDR2 is FQNNGV. This CDR3 spans 14 amino acids. V was pared by 1 base and J by 1 base, with 7 bases between. The CDR3 sequence: CASSLAGYNYGYTF. Written as DNA, the CDR3 is TGTGCCAGCAGCTTAGCAGGGTATAACTATGGCTACACCTTC.

The chain links TRBV19 to TRBJ2-7, with a tentative D call TRBD1 (6 bases). V dropped 5 bases and J dropped 3 bases, with 11 bases sitting between them. The CDR3 spans 13 residues. In germline, CDR1 is LNHDA, CDR2 SQIVND (reference sequence). DNA of the CDR3: TGTGCCAGTAGTCTGCAGACAGGCTACGAGCAGTACTTC. This sequence encodes CASSLQTGYEQYF.

DNA for the CDR3: TGTGCCAGCAGCTTGGCTGCAGGGGGCACAGATACGCAGTATTTT. It specifies CASSLAAGGTDTQYF. The gene calls are TRBV5-6 and TRBJ2-3; a weak D match, TRBD1 (6 bases). Germline V gives CDR1 SGHDT, CDR2 YYEEEE. The CDR3 is 15 residues long. V shed 0 bases and J shed 1 base, with 9 bases lying between them.